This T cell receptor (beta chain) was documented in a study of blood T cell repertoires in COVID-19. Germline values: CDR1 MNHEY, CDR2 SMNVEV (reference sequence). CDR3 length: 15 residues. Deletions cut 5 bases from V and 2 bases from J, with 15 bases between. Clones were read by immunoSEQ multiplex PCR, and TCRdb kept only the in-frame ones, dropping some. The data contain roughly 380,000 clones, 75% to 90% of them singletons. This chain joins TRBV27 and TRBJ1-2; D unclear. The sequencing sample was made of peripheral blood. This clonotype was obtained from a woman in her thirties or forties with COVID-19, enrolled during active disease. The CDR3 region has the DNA TGTGCCAGCAGTCCAGACAACTCAATAAACTATGGCTACACCTTC. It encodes CASSPDNSINYGYTF.